These 20 T cell receptor beta chains were all obtained from the same sample, sequenced in a study of blood T cell repertoires in COVID-19. Assay: immunoSEQ multiplex PCR; the TCRdb copy retains only in-frame clones and omits some. The data contain roughly 150,000 clones, around 80% of them singletons. Sequenced material: PBMCs or T cells enriched from blood (not recorded which). All receptors come from a man between 65 and 79 years old who had been exposed to COVID-19.

J is TRBJ1-5 and V is TRBV15; 10 positions match TRBD1. Unmatched junction bases numbered 11, after V lost 0 bases and J lost 6 bases. Germline CDR1 and CDR2: LNHNV and YYDKDF (reference sequence). The CDR3 covers 18 residues. The CDR3 protein is CATSRDINDRGRGQPQHF. CDR3 sequence (DNA): TGTGCCACCAGCAGAGACATAAATGACAGGGGGCGAGGTCAGCCCCAGCATTTT. The whole variable domain, filled in from reference TRBV15 and TRBJ1-5, reads DAMVIQNPRYQVTQFGKPVTLSCSQTLNHNVMYWYQQKSSQAPKLLFHYYDKDFNNEADTPDNFQSRRPNTSFCFLDIRSPGLGDTAMYLCATSRDINDRGRGQPQHFGDGTRLSIL.

The chain employs TRBV11-2 and TRBJ1-1, with TRBD1 as a possible D gene (6 bases). The germline V and J ends were trimmed by 5 bases and 5 bases, with 9 bases remaining between them. Germline V CDR1 and CDR2: SGHAT, FQNNGV. CDR3 length equals 12 residues. The CDR3 is CASSLQGTEAFF. CDR3 coding DNA: TGTGCCAGCAGCCTTCAGGGGACTGAAGCTTTCTTT.

The V call is TRBV2, the J call TRBJ2-3, with D perhaps TRBD2 (6 bases). Trimming pared 8 bases from V and 1 base from J, leaving 13 bases between. Germline V CDR1 and CDR2: SNHLY, FYNNEI. The CDR3 is made up of 14 amino acids. DNA for the CDR3: TGTGCCAGCGCCGCAACGGGGGGCACAGATACGCAGTATTTT. Translating it yields CASAATGGTDTQYF.

This clone was seen once. V gene TRBV7-2 combines with J gene TRBJ2-7, with 8 bases fitting TRBD2. There are 16 residues in the CDR3. The germline CDR1 and CDR2 sequences are SGHTA and FQGNSA. V was pared by 1 base and J by 1 base, with 6 bases of the junction left unmatched. As DNA, the CDR3 is TGTGCCAGCAGCTTAGTGGCGGGCGGGGGGTCCTACGAGCAGTACTTC. This codes for CASSLVAGGGSYEQYF.

The chain is built from TRBV18 and TRBJ2-7; 7 nucleotides agree with TRBD2. Germline V CDR1 and CDR2: KGHSH, LQKENI. After removal of 4 bases from V and 3 bases from J, the junction contained 3 bases not matched to a gene. This CDR3 contains 13 residues. The CDR3 region has the DNA TGTGCCAGCTCACTAGCGGGCCACTACGAGCAGTACTTC. Protein: CASSLAGHYEQYF.

The gene calls are TRBV7-7 and TRBJ2-2; TRBD1 aligns across 9 bases. Germline assignment: CDR1 SSHAT and CDR2 FNYEAQ (reference sequence). This CDR3 is built from 16 residues. Germline trimming cut 5 bases from V and 7 bases from J; bases unmatched to any gene: 11. The CDR3 DNA follows: TGTGCCAGCAGCCCGAGGACAGGGGAATCATTCGGGGAGCTGTTTTTT. It is translated as CASSPRTGESFGELFF.

This chain uses TRBV5-4 with TRBJ2-1; 9 nucleotides line up with TRBD1. CDR3 length: 15 amino acids. After removal of 4 bases from V and 3 bases from J, the junction contained 5 bases not matched to a gene. The V gene's germline CDR1 is SGHNT and CDR2 YYREEE (reference sequence). This CDR3 reads CASSPGTGSYNEQFF. CDR3 coding DNA: TGTGCCAGCAGCCCTGGGACAGGGAGCTACAATGAGCAGTTCTTC.

The chain is built from TRBV7-8 and TRBJ1-5, with unresolved D. The V gene's germline CDR1 is SGHVS and CDR2 FQNEAQ. V gave up 5 bases and J gave up 0 bases, with 11 bases separating them. The CDR3 is 15 amino acids. The CDR3 loop is CASSEDDYSNQPQHF. In DNA form, the CDR3 reads TGTGCCAGCAGCGAGGATGATTATAGCAATCAGCCCCAGCATTTT.

As concerns this clone: Other DNA sequences in this specimen translate into the identical CDR3. The chain carries TRBV9 and TRBJ2-7; 8 bases match TRBD1. Germline CDR1 and CDR2: SGDLS and YYNGEE. With 0 bases clipped from V and 0 bases from J, the junction kept 2 bases outside the gene matches. CDR3 length: 15 amino acids. This chain's CDR3 is CASSVGQGASYEQYF. CDR3 sequence (DNA): TGTGCCAGCAGCGTAGGGCAGGGGGCCTCCTACGAGCAGTACTTC.

The chain joins TRBV7-8 to TRBJ2-2; 7 bases match TRBD2. The CDR3 is 17 amino acids. With 1 base clipped from V and 5 bases from J, the junction kept 10 bases outside the gene matches. CDR1 and CDR2 from the germline V gene are SGHVS and FQNEAQ. The CDR3 bases are TGTGCCAGCAGCTTAGGGACGATTAGCGGGTGGACCGGGGAGCTGTTTTTT. As protein: CASSLGTISGWTGELFF.

The chain recombines TRBV9 with TRBJ1-2; 9 nucleotides match TRBD1. Germline V gene data show CDR1 as SGDLS and CDR2 as YYNGEE. The CDR3 runs to 15 residues. The ends lost 3 bases at V and 3 bases at J; junction bases unmatched: 6. CDR3 sequence: CASSEGGQGYYGYTF. The CDR3 DNA follows: TGTGCCAGCAGCGAGGGGGGACAGGGATACTATGGCTACACCTTC.

The chain couples TRBV28 to TRBJ2-7; possible D gene TRBD2, 6 bases. Trimming shortened V by 3 bases and J by 7 bases, and 13 bases separated the two germline ends. The CDR3 is made up of 13 amino acids. The germline V gene has CDR1 MDHEN and CDR2 SYDVKM. CDR3 in DNA: TGTGCCAGCAGTTTGGACCGACGGGGGGAGCAGTACTTC. This sequence encodes CASSLDRRGEQYF.

V usage is TRBV27 and J usage is TRBJ2-3, with D maybe TRBD2 (5 bases). The CDR3 extends over 15 amino acids. CDR1 and CDR2 from the germline V gene are MNHEY and SMNVEV (reference sequence). V lost 4 bases, J lost 5 bases, and 16 bases lay in between. CDR3 sequence reads: CASSWSAAGEDTQYF. The CDR3, as DNA: TGTGCCAGCAGTTGGTCGGCCGCGGGCGAAGATACGCAGTATTTT.

This chain joins TRBV11-2 and TRBJ1-4, with D hard to call. V was trimmed by 5 bases and J by 1 base, leaving 11 bases between them. The CDR3 covers 15 residues. Germline V gene data show CDR1 as SGHAT and CDR2 as FQNNGV. As DNA, the CDR3 is TGTGCCAGCAGCCAGAGACAATTAACTAATGAAAAACTGTTTTTT. It translates to CASSQRQLTNEKLFF.

The chain joins TRBV30 to TRBJ2-1; D possibly corresponds to TRBD2 (6 bases). Trimming shortened V by 4 bases and J by 2 bases, and 9 bases separated the two germline ends. Germline CDR1 is GTSNPN and CDR2 is SVGIG (reference sequence). The CDR3 is made up of 13 amino acids. CDR3 residues: CAWTGGTYNEQFF. CDR3 coding DNA: TGTGCCTGGACCGGCGGGACCTACAATGAGCAGTTCTTC.

The chain joins TRBV5-4 to TRBJ2-7, with TRBD2 as a possible D gene (5 bases). Germline V gene lookup returns CDR1 SGHNT and CDR2 YYREEE (reference sequence). Deletions cut 3 bases from V and 0 bases from J, with 13 bases between. The CDR3 runs to 15 residues. The CDR3 loop is CASSSGILSSYEQYF. CDR3 bases: TGTGCCAGCAGCTCCGGGATTCTTAGCTCCTACGAGCAGTACTTC.

The chain is built from TRBV7-2 and TRBJ2-2; no clear D gene. The CDR3 is 12 amino acids. Trimming cost V 7 bases and J 2 bases, with 5 bases left between them. Germline assignment: CDR1 SGHTA and CDR2 FQGNSA. CDR3 amino acids: CASTVNTGELFF. In DNA, the CDR3 is TGTGCCAGCACCGTTAACACCGGGGAGCTGTTTTTT.

The chain employs TRBV29-1 and TRBJ1-1, with 9 nucleotides matching TRBD1. This CDR3 has 13 residues. Germline trimming cut 7 bases from V and 1 base from J; bases unmatched to any gene: 4. Germline CDR1 is SQVTM and CDR2 is ANQGSEA. CDR3 in amino acids: CSARTGENTEAFF. In DNA, the CDR3 is TGCAGCGCCCGGACAGGGGAGAACACTGAAGCTTTCTTT.

This chain joins TRBV30 and TRBJ1-4, with 8 nucleotides matching TRBD1. V was clipped by 0 bases and J by 7 bases; unmatched bases: 7. CDR1 and CDR2 (germline): GTSNPN, SVGIG (reference sequence). The CDR3 length is 15 residues. CDR3 DNA sequence: TGTGCCTGGAGTGTAAGTCAGGGGGCAGGTGAAAAACTGTTTTTT. This codes for CAWSVSQGAGEKLFF.

The chain couples TRBV28 to TRBJ1-3, with TRBD1 matching over 7 bases. The germline V gene has CDR1 MDHEN and CDR2 SYDVKM. The V segment lost 4 bases and the J segment 8 bases; nucleotides outside the gene matches: 5. The length of the CDR3 is 13 residues. For the CDR3, the DNA is TGTGCCAGCAGTTCCTACAGGGGACACACCATATATTTT. This sequence encodes CASSSYRGHTIYF.